This T cell receptor beta chain was retrieved from a study of blood T cell repertoires in COVID-19. Study in general: The study drew acute and convalescent COVID-19 samples from the United States, Italy and Spain. The analysed material was cDNA or gDNA that came from T cells, B-cell-depleted T cells, or PBMCs.

CDR1 is SNHLY and CDR2 is FYNNEI in the germline V gene. V lost 6 bases and J lost 0, with 11 bases in between. The CDR3 runs 14 residues. Profiling relied on immunoSEQ multiplex PCR, and the TCRdb table lists in-frame clones only, not all of them. The table has some 20,000 clones, around nine tenths seen once. Sequenced material: peripheral blood. The chain employs TRBV2 and TRBJ1-2; tentatively, D is TRBD1 (6 bases). This clonotype was obtained from a woman aged 55-69 years with active COVID-19. The CDR3, as DNA: TGTGCCAGCAGGACGGACAGCGCTAACTATGGCTACACCTTC. Protein product: CASRTDSANYGYTF.